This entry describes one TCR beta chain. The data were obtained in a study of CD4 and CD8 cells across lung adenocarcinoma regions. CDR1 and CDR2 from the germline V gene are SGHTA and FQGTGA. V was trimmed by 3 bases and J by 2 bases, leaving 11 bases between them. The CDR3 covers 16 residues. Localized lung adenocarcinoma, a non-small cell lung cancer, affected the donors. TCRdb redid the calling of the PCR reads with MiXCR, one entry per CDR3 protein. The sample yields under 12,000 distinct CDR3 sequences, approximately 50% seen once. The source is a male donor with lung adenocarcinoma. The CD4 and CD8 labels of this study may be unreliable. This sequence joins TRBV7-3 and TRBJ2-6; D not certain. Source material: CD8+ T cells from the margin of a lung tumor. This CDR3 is CASSLGGETGANVLTF. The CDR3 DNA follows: TGTGCCAGCAGCTTGGGTGGGGAAACTGGGGCCAACGTCCTGACTTTC.